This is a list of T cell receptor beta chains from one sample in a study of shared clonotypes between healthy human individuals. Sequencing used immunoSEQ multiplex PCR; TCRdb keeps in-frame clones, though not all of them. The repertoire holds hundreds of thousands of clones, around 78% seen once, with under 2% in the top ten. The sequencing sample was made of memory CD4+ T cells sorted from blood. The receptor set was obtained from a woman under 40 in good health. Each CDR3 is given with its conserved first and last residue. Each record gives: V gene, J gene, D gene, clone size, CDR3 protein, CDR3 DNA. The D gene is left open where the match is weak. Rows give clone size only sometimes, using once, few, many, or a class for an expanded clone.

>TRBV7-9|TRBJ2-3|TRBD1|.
CASSSGQGADTQYF
TGTGCCAGCAGCTCCGGACAGGGGGCAGATACGCAGTATTTT
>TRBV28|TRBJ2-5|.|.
CASSTLWSRETQYF
TGTGCCAGCAGTACCCTGTGGAGTAGGGAGACCCAGTACTTC
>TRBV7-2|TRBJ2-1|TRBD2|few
CASSRRASGSYNEQFF
TGTGCCAGCAGCCGGAGGGCTAGCGGGAGTTACAATGAGCAGTTCTTC
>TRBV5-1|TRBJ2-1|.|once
CASSLEGGSGEQFF
TGCGCCAGCAGCTTGGAGGGCGGGTCGGGGGAGCAGTTCTTC
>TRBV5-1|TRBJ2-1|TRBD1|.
CASSLVWTGQGEQFF
TGCGCCAGCAGCTTGGTTTGGACAGGGCAAGGCGAGCAGTTCTTC
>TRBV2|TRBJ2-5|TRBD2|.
CASSATSGRAETQYF
TGTGCCAGCAGTGCGACTAGCGGGAGGGCGGAGACCCAGTACTTC
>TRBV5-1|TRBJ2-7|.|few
CASSLRGSTYEQYF
TGCGCCAGCAGCTTGCGGGGGAGCACCTACGAGCAGTACTTC
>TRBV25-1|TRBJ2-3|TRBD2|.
CASSVRTSGRGGTDTQYF
TGTGCCAGCAGTGTAAGGACTAGCGGGAGGGGCGGCACAGATACGCAGTATTTT
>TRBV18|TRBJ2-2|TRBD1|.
CASSPPTGGADTGELFF
TGTGCCAGCTCACCACCTACAGGGGGCGCGGACACCGGGGAGCTGTTTTTT
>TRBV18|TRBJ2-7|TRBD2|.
CASSPRGLAGPYEQYF
TGTGCCAGCTCACCAAGGGGACTAGCGGGACCCTACGAGCAGTACTTC
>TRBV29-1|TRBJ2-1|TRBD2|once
CSSSGSSYNEQFF
TGCAGCAGTAGCGGGAGTTCCTACAATGAGCAGTTCTTC
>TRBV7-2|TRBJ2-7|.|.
CASSSRRQGSYEQYF
TGTGCCAGCAGCTCTCGGCGGCAGGGATCCTACGAGCAGTACTTC
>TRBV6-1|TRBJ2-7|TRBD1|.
CASSGMGQGADEQYF
TGTGCCAGCAGTGGGATGGGACAGGGGGCGGATGAGCAGTACTTC
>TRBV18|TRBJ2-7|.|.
CASSPDSLGEQYF
TGTGCCAGCTCACCGGACAGCCTGGGCGAGCAGTACTTC
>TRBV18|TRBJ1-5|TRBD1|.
CASSRGTGGSWPQHF
TGTGCCAGCTCACGGGGGACAGGTGGATCGTGGCCCCAGCATTTT
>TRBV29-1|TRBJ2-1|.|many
CSVEVLVLNEQFF
TGCAGCGTTGAAGTACTAGTTCTCAATGAGCAGTTCTTC
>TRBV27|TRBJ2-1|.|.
CASSPIAAVSYNEQFF
TGTGCCAGCAGCCCAATAGCGGCCGTCTCCTACAATGAGCAGTTCTTC
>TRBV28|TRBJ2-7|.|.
CASSLQVYSYEQYF
TGTGCCAGCAGCTTACAGGTATACTCCTACGAGCAGTACTTC
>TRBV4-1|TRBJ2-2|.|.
CASSQDGGRTGELFF
TGCGCCAGCAGCCAAGATGGGGGGAGGACCGGGGAGCTGTTTTTT
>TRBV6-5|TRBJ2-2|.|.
CASSRPRTGTGELFF
TGTGCCAGCAGTCGACCTCGGACTGGGACCGGGGAGCTGTTTTTT
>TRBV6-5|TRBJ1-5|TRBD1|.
CASSLGQGGDQPQHF
TGTGCCAGCAGCCTAGGACAGGGTGGGGATCAGCCCCAGCATTTT
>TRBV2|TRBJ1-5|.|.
CASSPNPSQPQHF
TGTGCCAGCAGCCCCAACCCCTCCCAACCCCAGCATTTT
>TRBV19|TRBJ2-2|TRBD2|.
CASSFTSGRLNTGELFF
TGTGCCAGTAGTTTTACTAGCGGGAGACTAAACACCGGGGAGCTGTTTTTT
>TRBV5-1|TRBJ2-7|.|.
CASSSDSRSSYEQYF
TGCGCCAGCAGCTCGGACAGCCGAAGCTCCTACGAGCAGTACTTC
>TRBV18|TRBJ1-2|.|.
CASSPPLGLEDYTF
TGTGCCAGCTCACCACCGCTGGGTCTTGAGGACTACACCTTC
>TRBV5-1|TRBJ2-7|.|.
CASHPRQGGYEQYF
TGCGCCAGCCACCCCCGACAGGGAGGCTACGAGCAGTACTTC
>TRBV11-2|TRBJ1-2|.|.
CASSYNRGKNYGYTF
TGTGCCAGCAGCTACAACCGGGGCAAGAACTATGGCTACACCTTC
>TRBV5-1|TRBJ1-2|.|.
CASSTGPNYGYTF
TGCGCCAGCAGCACAGGGCCAAACTATGGCTACACCTTC